This TCR beta chain emerged from a study of regulatory T cells in long-lasting Graves disease. Germline V gene lookup returns CDR1 SNHLY and CDR2 FYNNEI. Trimming pared 4 bases from V and 7 bases from J, leaving 16 bases between. The CDR3 sequence is 15 residues long. With iRepertoire HTBI primers and Arm-PCR of CDR3 regions, TCR beta libraries were built. MiXCR was run by TCRdb on the multiplex PCR reads, yielding one entry per CDR3 protein. In the table there are under 800,000 distinct CDR3 sequences, roughly 15% of which are singletons. This clonotype occurred many times. This sample's time point: newly diagnosed GD, antithyroid drugs for less than 3 months. The authors made the TCR library using RNA they extracted from PBMCs. These data are also associated with another study on T cells in Graves' hyperthyroidism and ophthalmopathy. As reported in that work: Graves' hyperthyroidism was deemed stable absent ophthalmopathy progression within 18 months.

The chain recombines TRBV2 with TRBJ1-4, with unresolved D. The receptor's source is a woman in her twenties or thirties with Graves disease. The source material was peripheral blood mononuclear cells (PBMCs), sampled at new diagnosis, from a patient treated with antithyroid drugs. The CDR3 spells CASSVGGIIREKLFF. The CDR3, as DNA: TGTGCCAGCAGTGTCGGAGGGATTATTCGTGAAAAACTGTTTTTT.